This T cell receptor (beta chain) stems from a study of cytomegalovirus exposure and HLA in healthy donors. Assay used: immunoSEQ multiplex PCR; TCRdb lists only in-frame clones, some missing. The sample lists about 98,000 clones; around nine tenths were seen once. J was trimmed by 7 bases and V by 5 bases; bases with no gene match: 10. Germline V lookup: CDR1 LNHDA, CDR2 SQIVND (reference sequence). CDR3 length: 16 residues. Findings and limits, study-wide: Cytomegalovirus-associated status was assigned to 164 TCR beta chains. The classifier, whose performance was assessed in both the original and validation cohorts, reportedly diagnosed cytomegalovirus status with high specificity and sensitivity. Within the 120 or so validation repertoires, first-cohort TCR clusters tended to co-occur, according to a later analysis.

Comment on this clone: Antigen: not known.

Among the 120 or so subjects of the validation cohort, separate from the approximately 700-subject first cohort, were the donors. V is TRBV19 and J is TRBJ2-1, with TRBD2 matching over 11 bases. Material for sequencing was PBMCs. The TCR originated in a woman in her twenties or thirties in good health and CMV-seronegative. The CDR3 region has the DNA TGTGCCAGTAGTGCGCTTAGCGGGAGGGCCGGAAATGAGCAGTTCTTC. Its protein product is CASSALSGRAGNEQFF.